This T cell receptor (beta chain) came from a study of regulatory T cells in long-lasting Graves disease. V was shortened by 5 bases and J by 0 bases, with 11 bases between the two germline ends. This CDR3 region has 15 residues. CDR1 is SGHAT and CDR2 is FQNNGV in the germline V gene. Time point given: persistent/refractory GD, antithyroid drugs over 5 years with positive TRAb. From RNA extracted from PBMCs, the TCR library was made. To make TCR beta libraries, researchers used iRepertoire HTBI primers and Arm-PCR of CDR3 regions. Each CDR3 protein is one row after TCRdb ran MiXCR on the multiplex PCR reads. The table has 500,000 to 700,000 distinct CDR3 sequences, 25% to 35% seen once; the top ten hold roughly 46%.

The TCR comes from a female donor with Graves disease. Here the sequenced sample was peripheral blood mononuclear cells (PBMCs), taken when the disease was refractory, from a patient treated with antithyroid drugs. The chain couples TRBV11-2 to TRBJ1-3; D is unresolved. The CDR3: CASSPLQRSGNTIYF. CDR3 DNA sequence: TGTGCCAGCAGCCCTTTACAGCGCTCTGGAAACACCATATATTTT.